This T cell receptor beta chain originates from a study of radiotherapy plus CTLA-4 blockade in lung cancer. Study-level points and caveats: Early blood T cell clone changes and increased post-radiation serum interferon-beta were reportedly the strongest response predictors. Once radiotherapy plus ipilimumab had been given, TCR clones derived from tumor expanded in blood.

With ipilimumab providing CTLA-4 blockade, focal radiation was administered to patients who had chemo-refractory metastatic non-small-cell lung cancer. With regard to this clone: Its antigen is unidentified.

Clones were read by immunoSEQ multiplex PCR, and TCRdb kept only the in-frame ones, dropping some. The table has 25,000 to 40,000 clones, over 60% seen once. Sequencing was performed on peripheral blood, taken from a patient treated with radiotherapy plus ipilimumab. This TCR came from a human donor with non-small cell lung cancer whose response to radiotherapy plus ipilimumab could not be evaluated.

The CDR3 reads CAISESRPGDGFSGANVLTF. CDR3 nucleotides: TGTGCCATCAGTGAGTCCAGGCCGGGAGACGGATTCTCTGGGGCCAACGTCCTGACTTTC. This sequence joins TRBV10-3 and TRBJ2-6; TRBD2 might be the D (6 bases). CDR1 and CDR2 from the germline V gene are ENHRY and SYGVKD. The CDR3 consists of 20 residues. Trimming left V 0 bases short and J 0 bases short, with 18 bases between.